This T cell receptor (beta chain) was recorded in a study of Ad26.COV2.S vaccination and SARS-CoV-2 variants. Study in general: The Ad26.COV2.S arm of the COV1001 trial was where the donor was placed. Study-level results: Total T cell responses may have been underestimated by the TCR breadth and depth analyses. People who got the vaccine had more spike-specific TCR breadth than people who got placebo.

The table came from immunoSEQ multiplex PCR; TCRdb's copy has only in-frame clones and leaves some out. This sample has about 350,000 clones, with around nine tenths found just once. Treatment in this sample: roughly 19 received Ad26.COV2.S at low or high dose, single or two shots; several received placebo; per-sample allocation not given. Sampling was done on day 63 after the first vaccine or placebo injection. Donation came from an adult in Boston who was aged 18-55 years. As regards this clone: Its antigen is undetermined.

Trimming at V came to 2 bases and at J to 0 bases, leaving 3 bases not matched to a gene. The CDR3 is 15 amino acids. Germline CDR1 reads KGHSH; CDR2 reads LQKENI. The chain uses TRBV18 and TRBJ1-1; 7 bases line up with TRBD1. This material consisted of peripheral blood, taken in a trial of Ad26.COV2.S vaccine versus placebo. This clonotype originated in a person aged 18-60 years who received the Ad26.COV2.S COVID-19 vaccine or a placebo. The CDR3 here is CASSPDREMNTEAFF. The CDR3 region has the DNA TGTGCCAGCTCACCAGACAGGGAAATGAACACTGAAGCTTTCTTT.